The clone carrying this T cell receptor (beta chain) has more than one count but fewer than ten. Antigen unknown. TCRdb called the RT-PCR reads again in MiXCR, with one record for every CDR3 protein. The sample holds 500,000 or so distinct CDR3 sequences, 9.5% to 12% seen once. This sample stems from a study of response to subunit inactivated influenza vaccine. General study results and limits: The authors proposed limited new T cell recruitment per seasonal influenza vaccination.

CDR1 and CDR2 from the germline V gene are LGHNA and YNFKEQ. Trimming cost V 0 bases and J 1 base; bases outside gene matches: 9. The CDR3 totals 19 residues. This rearrangement joins TRBV4-2 to TRBJ2-7, with TRBD2 identical over 13 bases. Sample: PBMCs from blood, taken about 40 days after vaccination. This clonotype originated in a man aged 50 to 59 who received an inactivated influenza vaccine. The CDR3 protein is CASSQDLTSGGAVSYEQYF. In DNA, the CDR3 is TGTGCCAGCAGCCAAGATCTAACTAGCGGGGGGGCAGTTTCCTACGAGCAGTACTTC.